This TCR beta chain was sequenced for a study of blood T cell repertoires in COVID-19. Study information: Sample material is recorded as cDNA or gDNA derived from T cells, B-cell-depleted T cells, or PBMCs.

Sequencing was performed with immunoSEQ multiplex PCR; in TCRdb, only in-frame clones are kept and a portion is missing. The data hold some 73,000 clones, with more than 70% observed a single time. This clone was counted only a few times. This receptor was taken from a man in his 70s with COVID-19, enrolled during active disease. Sequencing was done on a sample of peripheral blood.

CDR3 sequence reads: CASREEGLAGVGDEQYF. CDR3 bases: TGTGCCAGCAGGGAAGAAGGACTAGCGGGAGTGGGGGACGAGCAGTACTTC. The chain has TRBV7-2 and TRBJ2-7, with 13 bases that match TRBD2. The CDR3 extends over 17 amino acids. Losses at the gene ends were 6 bases for V and 5 bases for J; bases not matched to a gene: 13. Germline V lookup: CDR1 SGHTA, CDR2 FQGNSA.